The 31 T cell receptor beta chains presented below share a single source sample, sequenced in a study of blood T cell repertoires in COVID-19. The protocol was immunoSEQ multiplex PCR, while the TCRdb copy is restricted to in-frame clones and leaves out a portion. The table includes approximately 120,000 clones, around 83% detected once. The sequencing sample was made of peripheral blood. The receptors come from a woman older than 75 with COVID-19, enrolled during active disease.

This chain links TRBV19 with TRBJ2-7, with 8 bases fitting TRBD2. The CDR3 covers 13 residues. Germline loops: CDR1 LNHDA, CDR2 SQIVND (reference sequence). The V gene end was trimmed by 3 bases and the J gene end by 5 bases; junction bases not matched to a gene: 3. This chain's CDR3 is CASSISTSDEQYF. The CDR3 bases are TGTGCCAGTAGTATCTCGACTAGCGACGAGCAGTACTTC.

The chain couples TRBV10-3 to TRBJ2-2, with 14 bases aligning to TRBD2. Germline V gene sequence: CDR1 ENHRY, CDR2 SYGVKD. The CDR3 loop spans 16 amino acids. Trimming cost V 6 bases and J 1 base; bases outside gene matches: 1. The CDR3 loop is CAISGLAGGNTGELFF. CDR3 in DNA: TGTGCCATCAGCGGACTAGCGGGAGGGAACACCGGGGAGCTGTTTTTT.

The V gene is TRBV9, the J gene TRBJ2-5; a possible D gene is TRBD2 (6 bases). From germline, CDR1 is SGDLS and CDR2 YYNGEE. This CDR3 region has 16 residues. Trimming removed 0 bases from V and 5 bases from J, with 17 bases in between. DNA of the CDR3: TGTGCCAGCAGCGTAGGCGGGGACTCATCTTTGGAGACCCAGTACTTC. This translates into CASSVGGDSSLETQYF.

The V and J genes are TRBV21-1 and TRBJ2-7; TRBD2 is taken as the D call from the table, unchecked against the DNA. TRBV21-1 is a recognized pseudogene. The length of the CDR3 is 16 residues. CDR3 DNA sequence: TGTGCCAGCAGCAAAGGATGGCGGGACCTCTTGTACGAGCAGTACTTC. Its translation is CASSKGWRDLLYEQYF.

The chain recombines TRBV18 with TRBJ1-1; unclear D gene. Germline V gene lookup returns CDR1 KGHSH and CDR2 LQKENI. Trimming took 4 bases from V and 0 from J, leaving 6 bases between them. The CDR3 has 13 amino acids. The CDR3 is CASSLHLNTEAFF. CDR3 sequence (DNA): TGTGCCAGCTCACTCCATCTGAACACTGAAGCTTTCTTT.

The V and J genes are TRBV2 and TRBJ2-3; 13 bases align to TRBD2. CDR1 SNHLY and CDR2 FYNNEI come from the germline V gene. With V trimmed by 11 bases and J by 6 bases, 11 bases remained unmatched. There are 15 residues in the CDR3. The CDR3 here is CASQWGLAGMDTQYF. CDR3 bases: TGTGCCTCCCAGTGGGGACTAGCGGGGATGGATACGCAGTATTTT.

The chain links TRBV7-6 to TRBJ1-1; D may be TRBD1 (5 bases). The V and J ends lost 5 bases and 3 bases respectively, with 16 bases between them. Germline V lookup: CDR1 SGHVS, CDR2 FNYEAQ. The CDR3 consists of 15 residues. The CDR3 region has the DNA TGTGCCAGCAGCCCCCGGGCGGGGGGGGACACTGAAGCTTTCTTT. Translated, it gives CASSPRAGGDTEAFF.

V is TRBV29-1 and J is TRBJ2-1, with D possibly being TRBD2 (5 bases). CDR3 length: 16 amino acids. V lost 1 base and J 0 bases, leaving 13 bases between the germline ends. Per the germline V gene, CDR1 is SQVTM and CDR2 is ANQGSEA. The CDR3 DNA reads as TGCAGCGTTGAAGGTACGAGGGCTAGCTCCTACAATGAGCAGTTCTTC. This codes for CSVEGTRASSYNEQFF.

The chain combines TRBV10-3 with TRBJ2-5; tentative D call: TRBD2 (7 bases). CDR3 length: 15 amino acids. In germline, CDR1 is ENHRY, CDR2 SYGVKD. V was clipped by 6 bases and J by 2 bases, with 16 bases between them. CDR3 bases: TGTGCCATCAGGGACCAGGGAGGGGGTCAAGAGACCCAGTACTTC. Translating gives CAIRDQGGGQETQYF.

This clone was counted between two and nine times. This chain joins TRBV20-1 and TRBJ2-1, with TRBD2 matching over 9 bases. Looked up from germline, CDR1 is DFQATT and CDR2 is SNEGSKA (reference sequence). The trim removed 3 bases at V and 9 bases at J, leaving 15 bases unmatched. This CDR3 contains 16 residues. The CDR3 DNA reads as TGCAGTGCTAGTTCGCTTTTTGCTAGCGGGATGCCTGAGCAGTTCTTC. The encoded protein is CSASSLFASGMPEQFF.

This chain uses TRBV28 with TRBJ1-2; possible D gene TRBD1, 6 bases. The CDR3 is made up of 15 amino acids. CDR1 and CDR2 (germline): MDHEN, SYDVKM. V was shortened by 3 bases and J by 4 bases, with 15 bases between the two germline ends. The CDR3 spells CASSLYRDLGYGYTF. Written as DNA, the CDR3 is TGTGCCAGCAGTTTGTACAGGGATTTAGGCTATGGCTACACCTTC.

This clone was detected only a few times. The rearrangement links TRBV27 to TRBJ2-7; D remains unclear. The V end was cut by 4 bases, the J end by 5 bases, with 9 bases between. Germline-derived CDR1 and CDR2 are MNHEY and SMNVEV (reference sequence). CDR3 size: 12 residues. The CDR3 DNA is TGTGCCAGCAGTTCGAACTACGACGAGCAGTACTTC. Translated, it gives CASSSNYDEQYF.

The V gene is TRBV4-2, the J gene TRBJ2-2; 8 bases match TRBD2. The CDR3 totals 19 residues. V shed 0 bases and J 6 bases; nucleotides not matched to a gene: 15. CDR1 LGHNA and CDR2 YNFKEQ come from the germline V gene. The CDR3 DNA is TGTGCCAGCAGCCAAGATTCCTCACTAGCGGCCCGGAAGTCCGGGGAGCTGTTTTTT. Protein: CASSQDSSLAARKSGELFF.

The chain uses TRBV7-2 and TRBJ2-3; D remains ambiguous. V lost 8 bases, J lost 2 bases, and 17 bases lay in between. The germline V gene encodes CDR1 SGHTA and CDR2 FQGNSA. CDR3 length: 15 amino acids. The CDR3 bases are TGTGCCAGCGAGTCTCGTGGGCGCTCCACAGATACGCAGTATTTT. It specifies CASESRGRSTDTQYF.

This clone was seen a few times. This chain joins TRBV27 and TRBJ2-3, with D perhaps matching TRBD1 (6 bases). Trimming left V 7 bases short and J 6 bases short, with 11 bases between. The CDR3 is made up of 12 amino acids. Looked up from germline, CDR1 is MNHEY and CDR2 is SMNVEV (reference sequence). CDR3 loop: CASKNRVDTQYF. In DNA, the CDR3 is TGTGCCAGCAAAAACAGGGTGGATACGCAGTATTTT.

In its sample, this clone was seen once. The J gene is TRBJ2-1, the V gene TRBV9, with a weak D call TRBD2 (6 bases). The CDR3 loop spans 13 amino acids. Trimming cost V 3 bases and J 7 bases, with 11 bases left between them. Germline CDR1 and CDR2: SGDLS and YYNGEE. The CDR3, as DNA: TGTGCCAGCAGCGCCCAGACTAGAAATGAGCAGTTCTTC. Its protein is CASSAQTRNEQFF. Full variable domain (rest looked up from reference TRBV9 and TRBJ2-1): DSGVTQTPKHLITATGQRVTLRCSPRSGDLSVYWYQQSLDQGLQFLIQYYNGEERAKGNILERFSAQQFPDLHSELNLSSLELGDSALYFCASSAQTRNEQFFGPGTRLTVL.

J is TRBJ1-2 and V is TRBV19; D gene unclear. V was clipped by 5 bases and J by 0 bases, with 13 bases between them. The CDR3 has 15 amino acids. CDR1 and CDR2 from the germline V gene are LNHDA and SQIVND (reference sequence). Written as DNA, the CDR3 is TGTGCCAGTAGTGCCCTTCTAACAGCTAACTATGGCTACACCTTC. It encodes CASSALLTANYGYTF. Variable domain in full (rest from reference TRBV19 and TRBJ1-2): DGGITQSPKYLFRKEGQNVTLSCEQNLNHDAMYWYRQDPGQGLRLIYYSQIVNDFQKGDIAEGYSVSREKKESFPLTVTSAQKNPTAFYLCASSALLTANYGYTFGSGTRLTVV.

The chain links TRBV6-6 to TRBJ2-7; TRBD1 matches at 10 bases. V trimming: 5 bases; J trimming: 4 bases; junction bases outside the gene matches: 17. The CDR3 runs 18 residues. Germline V lookup: CDR1 MNHNY, CDR2 SVGAGI (reference sequence). CDR3 amino acids: CASSRITNLGQGGYEQYF. CDR3 DNA: TGTGCCAGCAGTCGGATAACCAACCTTGGACAGGGGGGATACGAGCAGTACTTC.

The chain combines TRBV7-8 with TRBJ1-2; 7 bases are a match to TRBD1. The germline V gene has CDR1 SGHVS and CDR2 FQNEAQ. The V segment lost 5 bases and the J segment 6 bases; nucleotides outside the gene matches: 9. CDR3 length: 14 amino acids. The CDR3 loop reads CASSPNRRGHGYTF. CDR3 coding DNA: TGTGCCAGCAGCCCGAATCGGAGGGGGCATGGCTACACCTTC.

The chain is built from TRBV9 and TRBJ2-3; TRBD1 matches 7 bases. V shed 3 bases and J 2 bases; nucleotides not matched to a gene: 3. Germline V gives CDR1 SGDLS, CDR2 YYNGEE. The CDR3 consists of 14 residues. DNA for the CDR3: TGTGCCAGCAGCGGGGGACAGTTCACAGATACGCAGTATTTT. This translates into CASSGGQFTDTQYF.

This clone was seen a few times. The chain links TRBV4-2 to TRBJ2-7; 10 nucleotides agree with TRBD2. The CDR3 is 15 amino acids. Germline lookup yields CDR1 LGHNA and CDR2 YNFKEQ. The ends lost 0 bases at V and 1 base at J; junction bases unmatched: 0. The CDR3 loop reads CASSQETSGSYEQYF. CDR3 DNA: TGTGCCAGCAGCCAAGAGACTAGCGGGTCCTACGAGCAGTACTTC.

This rearrangement joins TRBV5-4 to TRBJ2-7, with 9 nucleotides matching TRBD1. Per the germline V gene, CDR1 is SGHNT and CDR2 is YYREEE (reference sequence). CDR3 length equals 15 residues. J gave up 5 bases and V 2 bases, and 8 bases lay outside the gene matches. The CDR3 is CASSFMGTGLHEQYF. The DNA for the CDR3 is TGTGCCAGCAGCTTTATGGGGACAGGGCTCCACGAGCAGTACTTC.

Here the CDR3 DNA reads TGCGCCAGCAGCCAAGTAGTCCTAGCGGGTACCGGGGAGCTGTTTTTT. Its protein product is CASSQVVLAGTGELFF. The V gene is TRBV4-3, the J gene TRBJ2-2; 8 nucleotides agree with TRBD2. In germline, CDR1 is LGHNA, CDR2 YSLEER. The CDR3 is 16 residues long. Unmatched junction bases numbered 6, after V lost 1 base and J lost 5 bases.

This chain links TRBV4-2 with TRBJ2-5, with D perhaps matching TRBD2 (6 bases). V was shortened by 5 bases and J by 3 bases, with 13 bases between the two germline ends. The CDR3 has 14 residues. Looked up from germline, CDR1 is LGHNA and CDR2 is YNFKEQ. CDR3 DNA sequence: TGTGCCAGCAGCGCCCGGGAGCAAAAAGAGACCCAGTACTTC. This encodes CASSAREQKETQYF.

Worth noting for this clone: Other DNA sequences of this sample code for an identical CDR3. V and J are TRBV18 and TRBJ1-1, with TRBD1 matching 8 bases. Germline V gene data show CDR1 as KGHSH and CDR2 as LQKENI. The CDR3 loop spans 14 amino acids. V gave up 3 bases and J gave up 7 bases; unmatched junction bases: 7. CDR3 sequence: CASSPRDRIGEAFF. CDR3 nucleotide sequence: TGTGCCAGCTCACCCAGGGACAGGATAGGTGAAGCTTTCTTT.

This clone came up many times. The chain links TRBV5-1 to TRBJ2-7; 7 nucleotides line up with TRBD1. Per germline, CDR1 SGHRS and CDR2 YFSETQ. CDR3 length: 14 amino acids. V shed 3 bases, J shed 2 bases, and the junction held 5 bases outside the gene matches. The CDR3 reads CASSSQTGTYEQYF. As DNA, the CDR3 is TGCGCCAGCAGCTCCCAGACAGGGACCTACGAGCAGTACTTC.

The CDR3 loop is CASSPDSPSKEAFF. CDR3 DNA: TGTGCCAGCAGCCCCGACAGTCCCAGTAAAGAAGCTTTCTTT. The V call is TRBV7-2, the J call TRBJ1-1; tentatively, D is TRBD1 (5 bases). V was clipped by 5 bases and J by 8 bases, with 18 bases between them. The CDR3 sequence is 14 residues long. Germline loops: CDR1 SGHTA, CDR2 FQGNSA.

The rearrangement joins TRBV6-5 to TRBJ2-7; TRBD2 is a possible D gene (6 bases). The V gene lost 7 bases and the J gene lost 5 bases, with 18 bases spanning the gap. The CDR3 is made up of 14 amino acids. Germline CDR1 reads MNHEY; CDR2 reads SVGAGI. This CDR3 is CASTGGGVGNEQYF. Written as DNA, the CDR3 is TGTGCCAGCACGGGTGGAGGGGTCGGAAACGAGCAGTACTTC.

In this sample, this clone turned up once. The DNA of the CDR3 is TGTGCCAGCCTTATAGGGGGCATCAACACTGAAGCTTTCTTT. Its protein product is CASLIGGINTEAFF. The rearrangement joins TRBV7-8 to TRBJ1-1, with 7 bases matching TRBD1. The germline V gene has CDR1 SGHVS and CDR2 FQNEAQ. V trimming: 8 bases; J trimming: 2 bases; junction bases outside the gene matches: 8. This CDR3 has 14 residues.

Worth noting for this clone: One end of the junction is discordant with germline, which a read error may explain. Other DNA sequences in the same sample also yield this CDR3. The V call is TRBV10-3, the J call TRBJ2-5, with TRBD1 matching over 7 bases. Germline CDR1 and CDR2: ENHRY and SYGVKD. The CDR3 sequence is 16 residues long. CDR3 sequence reads: CAIRPDRVVPQETQYF. As DNA, the CDR3 is TGTGCCATCAGACCCGACAGGGTAGTTCCCCAAGAGACCCAATACTTC.

This clone was counted once. The chain is built from TRBV6-5 and TRBJ1-2; D gene ambiguous. V dropped 5 bases and J dropped 3 bases, with 10 bases sitting between them. CDR3 length equals 13 residues. Germline V gene sequence: CDR1 MNHEY, CDR2 SVGAGI. The CDR3 is CASSPTRDYGYTF. As DNA, the CDR3 is TGTGCCAGCAGTCCCACCCGGGACTATGGCTACACCTTC.